This record covers a single T cell receptor (beta chain). This entry comes from a study of shared clonotypes between healthy human individuals. As for the study in general: Three CD4 naive, three CD4 memory, two CD8 naive and one CD8 memory plate were used per donor.

The CDR3 covers 15 residues. The germline V gene encodes CDR1 MNHNS and CDR2 SASEGT. Trimming stripped 0 bases from V and 1 base from J, with 9 bases between. The assay was carried out at the deep level. Repertoires were generated with immunoSEQ multiplex PCR, while TCRdb's copy carries only in-frame clones and drops some. The table records 2 million to 2.5 million clones, 90% to 97% of them present only once. Nashville, Tennessee was home to all donors, each a Caucasian adult. CD4+ cells underwent separation, giving CD45RA+ naive and CD45RA-negative memory subsets. This TCR came from a man between 18 and 29 years old in good health. This chain connects TRBV6-1 to TRBJ1-2; D gene ambiguous. Sequencing was carried out using naive CD4+ T cells sorted from blood. Subset denoted: CD45RA+ positively selected. CDR3 sequence (DNA): TGTGCCAGCAGTGAAGCCATTGAATTTAACTATGGCTACACCTTC. Protein: CASSEAIEFNYGYTF.